The T cell receptor beta chain described here comes from a study of early T cells in non-severe SARS-CoV-2 infection. Unique molecular identifiers tagged individual cDNA molecules. Using its own MiXCR run on the 5' RACE reads, TCRdb lists one record per CDR3 protein. The data show nearly 60,000 distinct CDR3 sequences, roughly 13% seen once. CDR1 and CDR2 from the germline V gene are LNHNV and YYDKDF (reference sequence). The germline V and J ends were trimmed by 1 base and 4 bases, with 16 bases remaining between them. This CDR3 comprises 16 residues. At least ten counts were recorded for this clonotype.

This TCR was recovered from an adult who was a healthcare worker with PCR-confirmed SARS-CoV-2 infection or an uninfected control (not recorded which). Sequenced material: whole blood. The gene calls are TRBV15 and TRBJ1-1, with D unresolved. The CDR3 loop reads CATSRGGSPMGTEAFF. The CDR3 DNA is TGTGCCACCAGCAGAGGTGGCAGCCCCATGGGCACTGAAGCTTTCTTT.